This T cell receptor (beta chain) is from a study of cytomegalovirus exposure and HLA in healthy donors. Notes on this clone: The antigen is unknown.

The study ran its PCR with 60 Vbeta and 13 Jbeta primers. Measured with immunoSEQ multiplex PCR; TCRdb has only the in-frame clones, and not every one. This listing includes about 130,000 clones. Deletions cut 1 base from V and 2 bases from J, with 6 bases between. This CDR3 contains 13 residues. Germline CDR1 is PRHDT and CDR2 is FYEKMQ (reference sequence). Study-wide points: Highly shared sequence variants in one cluster were likely a sequencing artifact. In a later analysis, several top co-occurrence clusters appeared linked to parvovirus B19, influenza, CMV and Epstein-Barr virus.

Sequences were obtained from PBMCs. The chain combines TRBV13 with TRBJ2-7, with D possibly matching TRBD1 (5 bases). This TCR was sampled from a young man in good health and CMV-seronegative. CDR3 DNA: TGTGCCAGCAGCTTAGAAGGGGCCTACGAGCAGTACTTC. Translation: CASSLEGAYEQYF.